A selection of T cell receptor beta chains follows, all from one sample in a study of T cell responses to AZD1222 COVID-19 vaccine. Generated by immunoSEQ multiplex PCR, the TCRdb table keeps only in-frame clones and is missing some. The sample yields over 100,000 clones, roughly 90% seen once. The sample consisted of peripheral blood, taken on day 0 of AZD1222 vaccination. The receptors originated from an adult in good health. The CDR3 runs from the conserved cysteine through the conserved F or W. D genes are given only for firm matches. The listing skips clone size in some rows; elsewhere it reads once, few, many or a size class.

V: TRBV5-4
size: .
D: .
J: TRBJ2-1
DNA: TGTGCCAGCAGCTTGGACCCTTCACTAGCCAATGAGCAGTTCTTC
CDR3: CASSLDPSLANEQFF

V: TRBV3-1/TRBV3-2
size: once
D: TRBD1
J: TRBJ1-3
DNA: TGTGCCAGCAGCCCGGGACAGCTCTTGCTTTCAGGAAACACCATATATTTT
CDR3: CASSPGQLLLSGNTIYF

V: TRBV9
size: .
D: TRBD1
J: TRBJ1-4
DNA: TGTGCCAGCAGCGTGGGACAGGGGGCTAGGGAAAAACTGTTTTTT
CDR3: CASSVGQGAREKLFF

V: TRBV6-2/TRBV6-3
size: .
D: TRBD1
J: TRBJ1-1
DNA: TGTGCCAGCAGTGACCCGGACAGGGCGGCTTTCTTT
CDR3: CASSDPDRAAFF

V: TRBV6-5
size: .
D: .
J: TRBJ1-2
DNA: TGTGCCAGCAGTAAGAGACAGAGTCATGGGGGCTACACCTTC
CDR3: CASSKRQSHGGYTF

V: TRBV10-2
size: .
D: TRBD2
J: TRBJ2-7
DNA: TGCGCCAGCAGTGAGTCGGCGGGGACTATTACTACGTGGGAGCAGTACTTC
CDR3: CASSESAGTITTWEQYF

V: TRBV7-9
size: once
D: TRBD1
J: TRBJ1-2
DNA: TGTGCCAGCAGTTATCAGGGGGCGCGGTATGGCTACACCTTC
CDR3: CASSYQGARYGYTF

V: TRBV9
size: .
D: .
J: TRBJ1-5
DNA: TGTGCCAGCAGCGTAGCAGGGGCACGCAATCAGCCCCAGCATTTT
CDR3: CASSVAGARNQPQHF

V: TRBV5-6
size: .
D: TRBD2
J: TRBJ2-5
DNA: TGTGCCAGCAGCCCGGGGACTACTCGCCAGACCCAGTACTTC
CDR3: CASSPGTTRQTQYF

V: TRBV24-1
size: .
D: .
J: TRBJ2-1
DNA: TGTGCCACCAGTGACTCCGGGTTGGGCGGTAGGGATGAGCAGTTCTTC
CDR3: CATSDSGLGGRDEQFF

V: TRBV19
size: once
D: .
J: TRBJ2-2
DNA: TGTGCCAGTAGTATAGAGGGACTGGCTGGCGGGGAGCTGTTTTTT
CDR3: CASSIEGLAGGELFF

V: TRBV15
size: .
D: TRBD1
J: TRBJ1-2
DNA: TGTGCCACCAGCAGAGGAGGGGGCTCGTATGGCTACACCTTC
CDR3: CATSRGGGSYGYTF

V: TRBV18
size: .
D: TRBD1
J: TRBJ1-2
DNA: TGTGCCAGCTCACCGAAGACAGGGGGCGGTGGCTACACCTTC
CDR3: CASSPKTGGGGYTF

V: TRBV5-1
size: .
D: .
J: TRBJ1-1
DNA: TGCGCCAGCAGCTTGGATGTGGGGGAGAACACTGAAGCTTTCTTT
CDR3: CASSLDVGENTEAFF

V: TRBV6-2/TRBV6-3
size: .
D: .
J: TRBJ1-1
DNA: TGTGCCAGCACCCCCTGGCGGAACACTGAAGCTTTCTTT
CDR3: CASTPWRNTEAFF

V: TRBV6-5
size: .
D: .
J: TRBJ1-6
DNA: TGTGCCAGCAGTTCCCAGACCGCACCCCTCCACTTT
CDR3: CASSSQTAPLHF

V: TRBV28
size: .
D: TRBD1
J: TRBJ1-6
DNA: TGTGCCAGCAGGCTGACAGGGGAACCCCTCCACTTT
CDR3: CASRLTGEPLHF

V: TRBV4-1
size: .
D: .
J: TRBJ1-5
DNA: TGCGCCAGCAGCCAAGAAGGCAGGGCGAGCAATCAGCCCCAGCATTTT
CDR3: CASSQEGRASNQPQHF

V: TRBV25-1
size: .
D: .
J: TRBJ2-2
DNA: TGTGCCAGCAGTGAATCCCCGGGCAGGGCGAACACCGGGGAGCTGTTTTTT
CDR3: CASSESPGRANTGELFF

V: TRBV20-1
size: .
D: .
J: TRBJ2-6
DNA: TGCAGTGCTAGTGGTTCTGGGGCCAACGTCCTGACTTTC
CDR3: CSASGSGANVLTF

V: TRBV13
size: .
D: TRBD2
J: TRBJ2-7
DNA: TGTGCCAGCAGCCCCGGACTAGCGGGGGGAGCCCTAAACGAGCAGTACTTC
CDR3: CASSPGLAGGALNEQYF

V: TRBV2
size: .
D: TRBD1
J: TRBJ1-6
DNA: TGTGCCAGCAGTTCCATGGGACAGGGTAATTCACCCCTCCACTTT
CDR3: CASSSMGQGNSPLHF

V: TRBV18
size: .
D: TRBD1
J: TRBJ1-1
DNA: TGTGCCAGCTCACCAACAAGGACAGGTCAGGCTGAAGCTTTCTTT
CDR3: CASSPTRTGQAEAFF

V: TRBV19
size: once
D: .
J: TRBJ1-3
DNA: TGTGCCAGTAGTAAAGAAGATTATCTAAACACCATATATTTT
CDR3: CASSKEDYLNTIYF

V: TRBV30
size: .
D: .
J: TRBJ1-4
DNA: TGTGCCTGGAGTGTAGAGGGGCGCATTAATGAAAAACTGTTTTTT
CDR3: CAWSVEGRINEKLFF

V: TRBV7-3
size: once
D: .
J: TRBJ1-1
DNA: TGTGCCAGCAGCGATCAACGGGTCCTGGGGACTGAAGCTTTCTTT
CDR3: CASSDQRVLGTEAFF

V: TRBV6-5
size: .
D: TRBD1
J: TRBJ1-1
DNA: TGTGCCAGCACCGGAGGCAGGGGGCAGGACACTGAAGCTTTCTTT
CDR3: CASTGGRGQDTEAFF

V: TRBV18
size: .
D: .
J: TRBJ2-7
DNA: TGTGCCAGCTCACCAAGCGGGTCCCTTTACGAGCAGTACTTC
CDR3: CASSPSGSLYEQYF

V: TRBV27
size: .
D: TRBD1
J: TRBJ1-4
DNA: TGTGCCAGCAGTAGACAGGGGTTAGGCGCAACTAATGAAAAACTGTTTTTT
CDR3: CASSRQGLGATNEKLFF

V: TRBV5-1
size: .
D: .
J: TRBJ2-7
DNA: TGCGCCAGCAGCCCACGGACAGATGCCTACGAGCAGTACTTC
CDR3: CASSPRTDAYEQYF

V: TRBV4-3
size: .
D: TRBD1
J: TRBJ2-1
DNA: TGCGCCAGCAGCCAAGATTTGGGGCTGGACAGGGAGCAGTTCTTC
CDR3: CASSQDLGLDREQFF

V: TRBV6-5
size: .
D: .
J: TRBJ1-5
DNA: TGTGCCAGCAGTTACGGGCGGAATCAGCCCCAGCATTTT
CDR3: CASSYGRNQPQHF

V: TRBV3-1/TRBV3-2
size: .
D: TRBD1
J: TRBJ2-1
DNA: TGTGCCAGCAGCCGCCGACAGGGTGGAAATGAGCAGTTCTTC
CDR3: CASSRRQGGNEQFF

V: TRBV19
size: .
D: .
J: TRBJ1-3
DNA: TGTGCCAGTGCACAATCGTACAGGAACGATTACTCTGGAAACACCATATATTTT
CDR3: CASAQSYRNDYSGNTIYF

V: TRBV27
size: .
D: .
J: TRBJ1-1
DNA: TGTGCCAGCACCAACACCGAAGGGGGGGCGAACACTGAAGCTTTCTTT
CDR3: CASTNTEGGANTEAFF

V: TRBV7-2
size: .
D: .
J: TRBJ1-2
DNA: TGTGCCAGCAGCCCCATGGGGGGCCCTTCTTATGGCTACACCTTC
CDR3: CASSPMGGPSYGYTF

V: TRBV28
size: .
D: .
J: TRBJ2-7
DNA: TGTGCCAGCAGTTTTCGTTTTGGGGTCGAGCAGTACTTC
CDR3: CASSFRFGVEQYF

V: TRBV30
size: .
D: .
J: TRBJ1-1
DNA: TGTGCCTGGAACACCATGGGGAATCATGAAGCTTTCTTT
CDR3: CAWNTMGNHEAFF

V: TRBV18
size: once
D: TRBD1
J: TRBJ2-7
DNA: TGTGCCAGCTCAGCGGGACAGGGGTTCTACGAGCAGTACTTC
CDR3: CASSAGQGFYEQYF

V: TRBV19
size: .
D: .
J: TRBJ2-7
DNA: TGTGCCAGTAGTCTATCGTGGCACCGGTCCTACGAGCAGTACTTC
CDR3: CASSLSWHRSYEQYF

V: TRBV25-1
size: .
D: .
J: TRBJ1-4
DNA: TGTGCCAGCAGTGATCAGGGTATACCTAATGAAAAACTGTTTTTT
CDR3: CASSDQGIPNEKLFF

V: TRBV30
size: .
D: .
J: TRBJ2-3
DNA: TGTGCCTGGAGCGTGGGCGCAGATACGCAGTATTTT
CDR3: CAWSVGADTQYF

V: TRBV15
size: .
D: .
J: TRBJ2-7
DNA: TGTGCCACCAGCAGAGACCCGGGCGCCTACGAGCAGTACTTC
CDR3: CATSRDPGAYEQYF

V: TRBV6-5
size: .
D: .
J: TRBJ1-1
DNA: TGTGCCAGCAGTTACGGGATCAACCGGCCTCTAACTGAAGCTTTCTTT
CDR3: CASSYGINRPLTEAFF

V: TRBV6-5
size: .
D: TRBD2
J: TRBJ2-7
DNA: TGTGCCAGCAGCCCACTAGCGGGGACCTCCTACGAGCAGTACTTC
CDR3: CASSPLAGTSYEQYF

V: TRBV6-5
size: .
D: .
J: TRBJ1-1
DNA: TGTGCCAGCAGTTACTCGATACAGAGTAACACTGAAGCTTTCTTT
CDR3: CASSYSIQSNTEAFF

V: TRBV30
size: .
D: TRBD1
J: TRBJ1-4
DNA: TGTGCCTGGCGAACCGGGACAGGGGGCGCGGAACTGTTTTTT
CDR3: CAWRTGTGGAELFF

V: TRBV5-6
size: .
D: TRBD1
J: TRBJ2-1
DNA: TGTGCCAGCAGCCCTGGGACAGCCGCCCCCTACAATGAGCAGTTCTTC
CDR3: CASSPGTAAPYNEQFF

V: TRBV18
size: .
D: .
J: TRBJ2-1
DNA: TGTGCCAGCTCCCAAGCGACTAGGCTCTTGGGTGAGCAGTTCTTC
CDR3: CASSQATRLLGEQFF